This is a list of T cell receptor beta chains from one sample in a study of beta chain features in type 1 diabetes. The table came from immunoSEQ multiplex PCR; TCRdb's copy has only in-frame clones and leaves some out. The sample records about 220,000 clones, roughly a tenth being singletons. Sample: central memory CD4+ T cells from blood. The receptors originated from a man younger than 30 in good health. The CDR3 runs from the conserved cysteine through the conserved F or W. Each record gives: D gene, CDR3 length, V gene, clone size, J gene, CDR3 DNA, CDR3 protein. A D gene is named only where the DNA matches it firmly. Expanded clones are given a class, and other clones once, few, many or no size at all.

-	15	TRBV13	-	TRBJ2-7	TGTGCCAGCAGCCCAGGAGGTGGTCAGGGCGGCGAGCAGTACTTC	CASSPGGGQGGEQYF
-	17	TRBV5-4	-	TRBJ2-5	TGTGCCAGCACCCCCTCGGGTTCAGCGGATGGCGGGGAGACCCAGTACTTC	CASTPSGSADGGETQYF
TRBD2	14	TRBV29-1	few	TRBJ2-7	TGCAGCGTGGATCTAGCGGGAGCTCGAGACGAGCAGTACTTC	CSVDLAGARDEQYF
TRBD2	17	TRBV11-2	many	TRBJ2-7	TGTGCCAGCAGCTCTGCCCTCGGGAGGGCCGTTTTCTACGAGCAGTACTTC	CASSSALGRAVFYEQYF
-	15	TRBV4-1	once	TRBJ2-2	TGCGCCAGCAGCCAAGAGAAGGGGAACACCGGGGAGCTGTTTTTT	CASSQEKGNTGELFF
-	12	TRBV7-2	-	TRBJ2-3	TGTGCCAGCAGCCCAGGCACAGATACGCAGTATTTT	CASSPGTDTQYF
TRBD2	15	TRBV10-1	-	TRBJ2-3	TGCGCCAGCGCCCTTCAAGCGGGAGGGTCAGATACGCAGTATTTT	CASALQAGGSDTQYF
-	13	TRBV2	few	TRBJ1-3	TGTGCCAGCGCCCAGAACTCTGGAAACACCATATATTTT	CASAQNSGNTIYF
-	18	TRBV7-2	few	TRBJ2-3	TGTGCCAGCAGCCCCGAGATGGGGAGGTCTCTCGGCACAGATACGCAGTATTTT	CASSPEMGRSLGTDTQYF
-	16	TRBV25-1	-	TRBJ2-1	TGTGCCAGCAGTGACGTGGCAGCCAGCTCCTACAATGAGCAGTTCTTC	CASSDVAASSYNEQFF
-	15	TRBV7-2	many	TRBJ2-1	TGTGCCAGCAGCTTAGGTTCACAGCGCTACAATGAGCAGTTCTTC	CASSLGSQRYNEQFF
-	15	TRBV7-2	few	TRBJ2-7	TGTGCCAGCAGCTTAGACAGCGGACCCTCCTACGAGCAGTACTTC	CASSLDSGPSYEQYF
-	16	TRBV7-9	few	TRBJ2-3	TGTGCCAGCAGCTTAGCATCGAAGTCTAGCACAGATACGCAGTATTTT	CASSLASKSSTDTQYF
-	12	TRBV5-6	-	TRBJ2-7	TGTGCCAGCAGGAGCAGCAACTACGAGCAGTACTTC	CASRSSNYEQYF
TRBD1	13	TRBV29-1	many	TRBJ2-7	TGCAGCGTTGAAAGGGACAGGGGAAACGAGCAGTACTTC	CSVERDRGNEQYF
-	14	TRBV18	few	TRBJ2-7	TGTGCCAGCTCAGTCTGGAGGGGGGCTGGAGAGCAGTACTTC	CASSVWRGAGEQYF
-	14	TRBV5-1	few	TRBJ2-7	TGCGCCAGCAGCTTGGGGGACTCTCCCTACGAGCAGTACTTC	CASSLGDSPYEQYF
-	14	TRBV4-2	many	TRBJ2-1	TGTGCCAGCAGCCTCCTCTCCGGGTGGTATGAGCAGTTCTTC	CASSLLSGWYEQFF
TRBD1	15	TRBV25-1	few	TRBJ2-5	TGTGCCAGCAGTGAAAAAAGGGGGCCTGGGGCGACCCAGTACTTC	CASSEKRGPGATQYF
TRBD2	15	TRBV7-3	few	TRBJ2-7	TGTGCCAGCAGCGACGGACTAGCGGGAGTAGGCGAGCAGTACTTC	CASSDGLAGVGEQYF
TRBD2	14	TRBV7-6	few	TRBJ2-1	TGTGCCAGCAGCGTGGGACTAGTCTACAATGAGCAGTTCTTC	CASSVGLVYNEQFF
TRBD2	14	TRBV30	few	TRBJ2-1	TGTGCCTGGAGTTACGGCGGGAGTTCCTATGAGCAGTTCTTC	CAWSYGGSSYEQFF
TRBD2	14	TRBV6-1	-	TRBJ2-1	TGTGCCAGCAGTGCCCAACTAGCGGGGGATGAGCAGTTCTTC	CASSAQLAGDEQFF
TRBD2	18	TRBV27	few	TRBJ2-1	TGTGCCAGCAGTTTGAATAGCGGGAACCCGAGCTCCTACAATGAGCAGTTCTTC	CASSLNSGNPSSYNEQFF
-	12	TRBV7-6	few	TRBJ2-1	TGTGCCAGCAGCTCTTACTACAATGAGCAGTTCTTC	CASSSYYNEQFF
TRBD2	17	TRBV5-1	-	TRBJ2-7	TGCGCCAGCAGCCTGGCCCCCCAGCGGGAGAGGTCCTACGAGCAGTACTTC	CASSLAPQRERSYEQYF
-	15	TRBV25-1	many	TRBJ1-1	TGTGCCAGCAGTGAAAGTCGGCAGTTCCTCTCTGAAGCTTTCTTT	CASSESRQFLSEAFF
TRBD1	13	TRBV6-5	once	TRBJ2-7	TGTGCCAGCAGTAAGGGACAGTCTTACGAGCAGTACTTC	CASSKGQSYEQYF
-	15	TRBV5-1	-	TRBJ1-4	TGCGCCAGCAGTTGGCAGCTCGCAACTAATGAAAAACTGTTTTTT	CASSWQLATNEKLFF
TRBD2	15	TRBV30	-	TRBJ2-1	TGTGCCTGGAGTGCAGGTGGGGCGGGAGGGCATGAGCAGTTCTTC	CAWSAGGAGGHEQFF
TRBD1	17	TRBV9	-	TRBJ1-4	TGTGCCAGCAGCCCGGATCAAAAGACAGGGCCTAATGAAAAACTGTTTTTT	CASSPDQKTGPNEKLFF
TRBD1	15	TRBV25-1	-	TRBJ2-5	TGTGCCAGCAGTGAACCGAGACAGGGGCTGGAGACCCAGTACTTC	CASSEPRQGLETQYF
-	16	TRBV9	few	TRBJ2-1	TGTGCCAGCAGCGTAGCTAGCTTAAGCTCCTACAATGAGCAGTTCTTC	CASSVASLSSYNEQFF